The rows below give T cell receptor beta chains drawn from one sample of a study of CD8 T cells in ankylosing spondylitis. In TCRdb, the 5' RACE reads were re-called with MiXCR into one record per CDR3 protein. The table includes over 150,000 distinct CDR3 sequences, over 10% detected once. The specimen sequenced was blood, either unsorted or a sorted T cell fraction (not recorded which). These TCRs come from a male donor with ankylosing spondylitis or in good health (not recorded which). Each CDR3 is given with its conserved first and last residue. A D gene is named only where the DNA matches it firmly. Rows give clone size only sometimes, using once, few, many, or a class for an expanded clone.

j_gene | v_gene | d_gene | abundance | CDR3aa | CDR3nt
TRBJ2-2 | TRBV7-6 | NA | NA | CASSPGAGYTGELFF | TGTGCCAGCAGCCCCGGGGCGGGTTACACCGGGGAGCTGTTTTTT
TRBJ2-5 | TRBV27 | NA | few | CASSLSVGGKETQYF | TGTGCCAGCAGTTTATCGGTGGGGGGCAAAGAGACCCAGTACTTC
TRBJ2-7 | TRBV10-3 | TRBD1 | many | CAISETGDDEQYF | TGTGCCATCAGTGAAACAGGGGATGACGAGCAGTACTTC
TRBJ2-1 | TRBV6-2/TRBV6-3 | TRBD1 | few | CASSYARDRYNEQFF | TGTGCCAGCAGTTACGCGAGGGACAGGTACAATGAGCAGTTCTTC
TRBJ1-3 | TRBV12-3/TRBV12-4 | TRBD1 | few | CASSSGQGENTIYF | TGTGCCAGCAGTTCGGGACAGGGCGAAAACACCATATATTTT
TRBJ2-3 | TRBV23-1 | NA | many | CASSRIGRRGDTQYF | TGCGCCAGCAGTCGAATAGGGAGGAGGGGAGATACGCAGTATTTT
TRBJ2-1 | TRBV12-3/TRBV12-4 | TRBD2 | few | CASSSSGGFYNEQFF | TGTGCCAGCAGTTCGAGCGGGGGGTTTTACAATGAGCAGTTCTTC
TRBJ2-3 | TRBV11-2 | NA | NA | CASSLEGADTQYF | TGTGCCAGCAGCTTAGAAGGAGCGGATACGCAGTATTTT
TRBJ2-1 | TRBV6-2/TRBV6-3 | TRBD2 | NA | CASKRQLAGIYNEQFF | TGTGCCAGCAAGCGGCAACTAGCGGGGATCTACAATGAGCAGTTCTTC
TRBJ1-1 | TRBV4-2 | NA | few | CASSQDGVPEAFF | TGTGCCAGCAGCCAAGATGGGGTTCCTGAAGCTTTCTTT
TRBJ2-7 | TRBV6-5 | TRBD2 | NA | CASSYSAGGGYEQYF | TGTGCCAGCAGTTACTCGGCAGGCGGGGGGTACGAGCAGTACTTC
TRBJ2-7 | TRBV6-1 | NA | NA | CASSEGTLSYEQYF | TGTGCCAGCAGTGAAGGGACCCTTTCCTACGAGCAGTACTTC
TRBJ2-5 | TRBV12-3/TRBV12-4 | NA | NA | CASSLVGRGETQYF | TGTGCCAGCAGTTTAGTTGGACGCGGGGAGACCCAGTACTTC
TRBJ1-4 | TRBV19 | TRBD1 | NA | CAAKGGLSAKLFF | TGTGCCGCCAAAGGGGGCCTGAGTGCGAAACTGTTTTTT
TRBJ2-1 | TRBV30 | NA | NA | CAWILPAGSWDEQFF | TGTGCCTGGATCCTCCCAGCCGGCTCTTGGGATGAGCAGTTCTTC
TRBJ2-3 | TRBV10-3 | NA | NA | CAISDSLDTQYF | TGTGCCATCAGTGACAGCCTAGATACGCAGTATTTT
TRBJ1-1 | TRBV12-3/TRBV12-4 | NA | few | CASSLVAGGGTEAFF | TGTGCCAGCAGTTTAGTGGCGGGGGGCGGCACTGAAGCTTTCTTT
TRBJ1-1 | TRBV9 | TRBD1 | many | CASSTSGTGWTEAFF | TGTGCCAGCAGCACTTCCGGGACAGGGTGGACTGAAGCTTTCTTT
TRBJ1-1 | TRBV4-1 | NA | few | CASSLGRGAEAFF | TGCGCCAGCAGCCTAGGTAGGGGCGCTGAAGCTTTCTTT
TRBJ1-6 | TRBV6-5 | NA | NA | CASSFLGNHQPLYNSPLHF | TGTGCCAGCAGTTTTTTAGGGAACCACCAACCTCTCTATAATTCACCCCTCCACTTT
TRBJ1-1 | TRBV10-3 | NA | many | CATIMEDQNTEAFF | TGTGCCACCATCATGGAGGACCAGAACACTGAAGCTTTCTTT
TRBJ2-7 | TRBV27 | TRBD2 | many | CASSSGTSGVNEQYF | TGTGCCAGCAGTTCCGGGACTAGCGGGGTCAATGAGCAGTACTTC
TRBJ2-3 | TRBV12-3/TRBV12-4 | NA | many | CASSMTGADTQYF | TGTGCCAGCAGTATGACTGGAGCAGATACGCAGTATTTT
TRBJ2-1 | TRBV5-1 | NA | many | CASSSDILYSGANEQFF | TGCGCCAGCAGCTCGGACATCCTCTATTCCGGGGCCAATGAGCAGTTCTTC
TRBJ2-2 | TRBV5-4 | TRBD2 | NA | CASSERLALNTGELFF | TGTGCCAGCAGCGAGAGACTAGCCCTAAACACCGGGGAGCTGTTTTTT
TRBJ2-6 | TRBV27 | NA | few | CASTLLNSGANVLTF | TGTGCCAGCACCTTACTCAACTCTGGGGCCAACGTCCTGACTTTC
TRBJ2-2 | TRBV2 | TRBD2 | NA | CASSEELAGVTGELFF | TGTGCCAGCAGTGAAGAACTAGCGGGGGTTACCGGGGAGCTGTTTTTT
TRBJ2-1 | TRBV13 | NA | NA | CASSLDRGARFF | TGTGCCAGCAGCTTAGATCGGGGGGCCCGGTTCTTC
TRBJ2-7 | TRBV27 | TRBD1 | few | CASSLSPGTGYEQYF | TGTGCCAGCAGTCTTAGCCCGGGGACAGGCTACGAGCAGTACTTC
TRBJ2-3 | TRBV4-1 | NA | NA | CASSQEEGGTDTQYF | TGCGCCAGCAGCCAAGAAGAGGGAGGCACAGATACGCAGTATTTT
TRBJ1-1 | TRBV7-9 | NA | NA | CASSLAQGGVTEAFF | TGTGCCAGCAGCTTAGCGCAGGGAGGCGTCACTGAAGCTTTCTTT
TRBJ2-7 | TRBV20-1 | TRBD2 | NA | CSARDTASGGPEQYF | TGCAGTGCTAGAGATACGGCTAGCGGGGGACCTGAGCAGTACTTC
TRBJ2-1 | TRBV5-1 | TRBD2 | NA | CASSVPWTSGRASYNEQFF | TGCGCCAGCAGCGTCCCATGGACTAGCGGGAGGGCGAGTTACAATGAGCAGTTCTTC
TRBJ1-2 | TRBV12-3/TRBV12-4 | TRBD1 | NA | CASSLATQGGGYTF | TGTGCCAGCAGCCTCGCCACCCAGGGGGGCGGCTACACCTTC
TRBJ2-1 | TRBV7-9 | TRBD1 | NA | CASSSGGLHNEQFF | TGTGCCAGCAGCTCAGGGGGCCTCCACAATGAGCAGTTCTTC
TRBJ2-1 | TRBV6-5 | NA | once | CASSSRRDGYNEQFF | TGTGCCAGCAGTTCGCGCCGGGACGGGTACAATGAGCAGTTCTTC
TRBJ2-5 | TRBV11-2 | NA | NA | CASSRNQETQYF | TGTGCCAGCAGTAGGAACCAAGAGACCCAGTACTTC
TRBJ2-3 | TRBV12-5 | NA | NA | CASGLETSTDTQYF | TGTGCTAGTGGTTTGGAAACCTCCACAGATACGCAGTATTTT
TRBJ2-1 | TRBV10-3 | NA | NA | CAISEWVPHYHEQFF | TGTGCCATCAGTGAATGGGTTCCTCACTATCATGAGCAGTTCTTC
TRBJ1-4 | TRBV7-6 | NA | few | CASSLYLGGGIDGEKLFF | TGTGCCAGCAGCTTATATTTGGGGGGGGGAATCGATGGTGAAAAACTGTTTTTT
TRBJ2-7 | TRBV5-1 | TRBD2 | few | CASTIGTSGSYEQYF | TGCGCCAGCACGATAGGGACTAGCGGCTCCTACGAGCAGTACTTC
TRBJ1-5 | TRBV5-1 | NA | NA | CASSLGTGSQPQHF | TGCGCCAGCAGCTTGGGAACAGGGAGTCAGCCCCAGCATTTT
TRBJ1-1 | TRBV27 | NA | few | CASSLVGVNTEAFF | TGTGCCAGCAGTTTAGTGGGCGTGAACACTGAAGCTTTCTTT
TRBJ2-7 | TRBV12-3/TRBV12-4 | NA | many | CASSQGGQGEQYF | TGTGCCAGCAGTCAGGGGGGGCAAGGCGAGCAGTACTTC
TRBJ2-5 | TRBV7-9 | NA | few | CASSQQGEGLQETQYF | TGTGCCAGCAGCCAACAGGGTGAAGGACTTCAAGAGACCCAGTACTTC